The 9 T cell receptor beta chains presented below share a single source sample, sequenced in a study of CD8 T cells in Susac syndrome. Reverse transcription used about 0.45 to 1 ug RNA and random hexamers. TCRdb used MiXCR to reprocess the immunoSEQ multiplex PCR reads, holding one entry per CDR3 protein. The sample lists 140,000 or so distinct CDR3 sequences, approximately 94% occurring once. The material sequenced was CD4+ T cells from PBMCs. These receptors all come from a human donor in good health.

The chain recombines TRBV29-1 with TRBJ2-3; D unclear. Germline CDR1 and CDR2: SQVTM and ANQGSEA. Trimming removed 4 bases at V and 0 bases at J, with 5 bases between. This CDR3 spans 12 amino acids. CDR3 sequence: CSVGGSTDTQYF. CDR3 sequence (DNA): TGCAGCGTTGGCGGAAGCACAGATACGCAGTATTTT.

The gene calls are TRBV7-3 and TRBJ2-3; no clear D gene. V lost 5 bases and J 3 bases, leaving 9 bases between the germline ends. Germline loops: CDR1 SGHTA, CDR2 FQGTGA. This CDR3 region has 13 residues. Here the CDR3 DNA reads TGTGCCAGCAGCCGTAGTAGGACAGATACGCAGTATTTT. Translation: CASSRSRTDTQYF.

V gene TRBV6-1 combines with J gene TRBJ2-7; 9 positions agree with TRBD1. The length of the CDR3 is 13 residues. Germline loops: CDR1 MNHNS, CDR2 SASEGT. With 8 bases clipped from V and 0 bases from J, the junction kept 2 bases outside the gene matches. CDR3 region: CASGQGSSYEQYF. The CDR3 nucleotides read TGTGCCAGCGGACAGGGGAGCTCCTACGAGCAGTACTTC.

The CDR3 bases are TGTGCCAGCATTAGGCAGGGCGGACAGCCCCAGCATTTT. Amino acids: CASIRQGGQPQHF. The V call is TRBV2, the J call TRBJ1-5; tentatively, D is TRBD1 (5 bases). V lost 7 bases to trimming and J lost 7 bases, with 14 bases between them. Germline V gene lookup returns CDR1 SNHLY and CDR2 FYNNEI. CDR3 size: 13 residues.

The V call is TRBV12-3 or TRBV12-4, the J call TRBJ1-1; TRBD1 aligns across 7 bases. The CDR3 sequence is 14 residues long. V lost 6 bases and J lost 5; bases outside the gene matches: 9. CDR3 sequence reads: CASSTWDSGTEAFF. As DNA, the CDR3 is TGTGCCAGCAGCACCTGGGACAGCGGGACTGAAGCTTTCTTT.

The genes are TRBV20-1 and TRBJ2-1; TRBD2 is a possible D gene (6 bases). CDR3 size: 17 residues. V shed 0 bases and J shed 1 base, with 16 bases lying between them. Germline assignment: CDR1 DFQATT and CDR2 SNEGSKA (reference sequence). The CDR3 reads CSARDAGGTKSYNEQFF. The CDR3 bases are TGCAGTGCTAGAGATGCCGGCGGGACGAAATCCTACAATGAGCAGTTCTTC.

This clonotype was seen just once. The CDR3 DNA follows: TGCAGTGCTAGAGAGGGACAGTCCAACAATTGGTCCTACGAGCAGTACTTC. This encodes CSAREGQSNNWSYEQYF. This chain links TRBV20-1 with TRBJ2-7; 7 nucleotides align to TRBD1. Looked up from germline, CDR1 is DFQATT and CDR2 is SNEGSKA (reference sequence). The CDR3 loop spans 17 amino acids. V dropped 0 bases and J dropped 1; count of bases not matched to a gene: 12.

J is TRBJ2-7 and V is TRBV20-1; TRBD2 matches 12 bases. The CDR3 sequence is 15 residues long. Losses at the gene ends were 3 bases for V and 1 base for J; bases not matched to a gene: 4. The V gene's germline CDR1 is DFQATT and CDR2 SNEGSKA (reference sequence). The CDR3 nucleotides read TGCAGTGCTAGTCCCGGACTAGCGGGATCCTACGAGCAGTACTTC. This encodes CSASPGLAGSYEQYF.

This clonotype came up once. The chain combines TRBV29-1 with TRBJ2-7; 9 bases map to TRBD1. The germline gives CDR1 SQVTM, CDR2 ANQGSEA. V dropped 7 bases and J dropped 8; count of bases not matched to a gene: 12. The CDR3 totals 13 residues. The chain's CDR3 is CSARQGGTWKQYF. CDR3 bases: TGCAGCGCTAGACAGGGGGGTACGTGGAAGCAGTACTTC.